This TCR beta chain was recovered during a study of blood T cell repertoires in COVID-19. The CDR3 sequence is 17 residues long. V was trimmed by 1 base and J by 3 bases, leaving 18 bases between them. Germline loops: CDR1 MGHRA, CDR2 YSYEKL. Assay: immunoSEQ multiplex PCR; the TCRdb copy retains only in-frame clones and omits some. The repertoire consists of roughly 250,000 clones, with around nine tenths occurring once and the leading ten covering 2% to 2.5%. This chain connects TRBV4-1 to TRBJ2-5, with a weak D call TRBD1 (6 bases). Source material: peripheral blood. The sequence was collected from a woman aged 40-49 years who had recovered from COVID-19. The CDR3 nucleotides read TGCGCCAGCAGCCAAGGCTCGACAGGCCAAGGGAAAGAGACCCAGTACTTC. Translated: CASSQGSTGQGKETQYF.